A selection of T cell receptor beta chains follows, all from one sample in a study of blood T cells in healthy people across ages. A single record per CDR3 protein comes from TCRdb applying MiXCR to the 5' RACE reads. The table has some 780,000 distinct CDR3 sequences, around three fifths seen once; the top ten hold about 26%. Sample: blood. The source of these receptors is a man aged 40-55 years in good health. The CDR3 runs from the conserved cysteine through the conserved F or W. A D gene is named only where the DNA matches it firmly. The size entry is marked missing in some rows and otherwise reads once, few, many or a size class.

v_call	j_call	clone_size	d_call	cdr3_aa	cdr3_nt
TRBV20-1	TRBJ1-2	NA	NA	CSARDPGRLTNYGYTF	TGCAGTGCTAGAGATCCGGGCAGGCTAACTAACTATGGCTACACCTTC
TRBV25-1	TRBJ2-6	few	NA	CASSDKNRVNVLTF	TGTGCCAGCAGTGATAAAAATAGGGTCAACGTCCTGACTTTC
TRBV27	TRBJ1-5	NA	NA	CASSFSLGPGQPQHF	TGTGCCAGCAGTTTCTCCCTGGGGCCGGGTCAGCCCCAGCATTTT
TRBV6-2/TRBV6-3	TRBJ2-5	NA	TRBD2	CASSPLTSGRAPPRYQETQYF	TGTGCCAGCAGTCCCCTGACTAGCGGGAGGGCCCCGCCTAGGTACCAAGAGACCCAGTACTTC
TRBV7-2	TRBJ2-3	NA	NA	CASSPWTGGGTDTQYF	TGTGCCAGCAGCCCGTGGACAGGCGGGGGCACAGATACGCAGTATTTT
TRBV3-1	TRBJ2-5	few	NA	CASSSHLKGGGHQETQYF	TGTGCCAGCAGCTCACACCTAAAGGGGGGGGGGCACCAAGAGACCCAGTACTTC
TRBV29-1	TRBJ2-1	NA	NA	CGVEGPTRKSSYNEQFF	TGCGGCGTTGAAGGGCCGACTAGGAAGAGCTCCTACAATGAGCAGTTCTTC
TRBV4-2	TRBJ2-7	few	NA	CASSQDYLVDRYEQYF	TGTGCCAGCAGCCAAGACTATTTGGTGGATCGCTACGAGCAGTACTTC
TRBV29-1	TRBJ2-1	NA	NA	CSVESVAGRFF	TGCAGCGTGGAGTCAGTGGCGGGGCGGTTCTTC
TRBV7-3	TRBJ2-7	NA	TRBD1	CASSIKPKDRLSYEQYF	TGTGCCAGCAGCATTAAACCCAAGGACAGGTTATCCTACGAGCAGTACTTC
TRBV18	TRBJ2-3	few	TRBD2	CASSPRSGIGTDTQYF	TGTGCCAGCTCACCACGAAGCGGGATTGGCACAGATACGCAGTATTTT
TRBV10-3	TRBJ2-1	few	TRBD1	CAISEQGAREQFF	TGTGCCATCAGTGAACAGGGGGCAAGAGAGCAGTTCTTC
TRBV10-3	TRBJ1-2	few	NA	CAIRRIWGYTF	TGTGCCATCAGGAGAATATGGGGCTACACCTTC
TRBV12-5	TRBJ2-2	few	NA	CASGSGELFF	TGTGCTAGTGGCTCCGGGGAGCTGTTTTTT
TRBV5-1	TRBJ2-3	NA	NA	CASSRQVTDTQYF	TGCGCCAGCAGCCGACAGGTCACAGATACGCAGTATTTT
TRBV12-3/TRBV12-4	TRBJ2-3	NA	NA	CASSYRQSGTDTQYF	TGTGCCAGCAGTTACCGCCAGAGTGGCACAGATACGCAGTATTTT
TRBV12-3/TRBV12-4	TRBJ1-5	NA	NA	CASSRYSSNQPQHF	TGTGCCAGCAGCCGGTATAGTAGCAATCAGCCCCAGCATTTT
TRBV12-3/TRBV12-4	TRBJ2-1	few	NA	CASSPRGGDEQFF	TGTGCCAGCAGCCCCAGGGGTGGCGATGAGCAGTTCTTC
TRBV13	TRBJ2-3	NA	TRBD1	CASSTAGGSSDTQYF	TGTGCCAGCAGCACGGCAGGGGGTAGTTCAGATACGCAGTATTTT
TRBV7-2	TRBJ2-5	few	TRBD2	CASSTGLASETQYF	TGTGCCAGCAGCACCGGACTAGCCAGTGAGACCCAGTACTTC
TRBV6-1	TRBJ2-2	NA	TRBD2	CAITPGLAWATGELFF	TGTGCCATTACCCCGGGACTAGCGTGGGCCACCGGGGAGCTGTTTTTT
TRBV25-1	TRBJ2-5	NA	NA	CASRQGDQETQYF	TGTGCCAGCAGACAGGGAGACCAAGAGACCCAGTACTTC
TRBV6-1	TRBJ1-2	few	NA	CASSESRNYGYTF	TGTGCCAGCAGTGAATCCAGAAACTATGGCTACACCTTC
TRBV2	TRBJ2-1	once	TRBD2	CASSALAGGGEQFF	TGTGCCAGCAGTGCGCTAGCGGGAGGGGGTGAGCAGTTCTTC
TRBV3-1	TRBJ2-7	few	TRBD1	CASSQALGTGGDEQYF	TGTGCCAGCAGCCAAGCCCTCGGGACAGGGGGCGACGAGCAGTACTTC
TRBV20-1	TRBJ2-3	NA	TRBD2	CSARGRLAGHTDTQYF	TGCAGTGCTAGAGGCCGACTAGCGGGGCACACAGATACGCAGTATTTT
TRBV7-9	TRBJ2-5	few	NA	CASSTFEGGETQYF	TGTGCCAGCAGCACCTTTGAGGGGGGCGAGACCCAGTACTTC
TRBV15	TRBJ1-4	NA	NA	CATSGFGGINEKLFF	TGTGCCACCAGCGGCTTCGGGGGGATCAATGAAAAACTGTTTTTT
TRBV25-1	TRBJ1-2	NA	NA	CASSAADIGLTTHGYTF	TGTGCCAGCAGTGCTGCGGATATAGGGCTAACTACGCATGGCTACACCTTC
TRBV7-9	TRBJ2-1	NA	TRBD2	CASSPKGAGGWNEQFF	TGTGCCAGCAGTCCAAAAGGGGCGGGGGGCTGGAATGAGCAGTTCTTC
TRBV28	TRBJ1-2	NA	NA	CASSYQSSRYGYTF	TGTGCCAGCAGCTACCAGAGCAGTCGCTATGGCTACACCTTC
TRBV28	TRBJ2-3	NA	TRBD2	CASSLETSGGAGRSTDTQYF	TGTGCCAGCAGTCTGGAAACTAGCGGGGGGGCCGGCCGTAGCACAGATACGCAGTATTTT
TRBV6-5	TRBJ2-1	NA	NA	CASGPMRSGGNEQFF	TGTGCCAGCGGACCAATGCGGTCGGGCGGGAATGAGCAGTTCTTC
TRBV6-1	TRBJ2-7	many	NA	CASSPRTGGGNRFYEQYF	TGTGCCAGCAGTCCACGAACGGGTGGGGGGAACCGGTTCTACGAGCAGTACTTC
TRBV12-3/TRBV12-4	TRBJ1-2	NA	TRBD1	CASSLPDRVVNYGYTF	TGTGCCAGCAGTTTACCGGACAGGGTGGTAAACTATGGCTACACCTTC
TRBV11-2	TRBJ2-1	NA	TRBD2	CASSLFIMWPRGDYNNEQFF	TGTGCCAGCAGCTTGTTCATCATGTGGCCTCGTGGGGACTACAACAATGAGCAGTTCTTC
TRBV4-3	TRBJ2-4	NA	TRBD1	CASPLQLQGALAKNIQYF	TGCGCCAGCCCGTTGCAACTTCAGGGGGCCCTAGCCAAAAACATTCAGTACTTC
TRBV6-1	TRBJ1-4	NA	TRBD1	CASRTRPGQSNEKLFF	TGTGCCAGCAGAACCCGCCCGGGACAGTCTAATGAAAAACTGTTTTTT
TRBV7-9	TRBJ2-5	few	NA	CASSPTELQETQYF	TGTGCCAGCAGCCCGACAGAGCTACAAGAGACCCAGTACTTC
TRBV2	TRBJ2-7	many	NA	CASSPRRKLSYEQYF	TGTGCCAGCAGCCCAAGAAGAAAGCTCTCCTACGAGCAGTACTTC
TRBV27	TRBJ1-5	NA	TRBD1	CASKDPRGDYSNQPQHF	TGTGCCAGCAAGGATCCCAGGGGGGATTATAGCAATCAGCCCCAGCATTTT
TRBV12-3/TRBV12-4	TRBJ2-5	NA	TRBD2	CASRQRGYNEQYF	TGTGCCAGCAGGCAGCGGGGGTACAATGAGCAGTACTTC
TRBV5-1	TRBJ2-1	NA	NA	CASSSGGVDYNEQFF	TGCGCCAGCAGCTCAGGAGGGGTCGATTACAATGAGCAGTTCTTC
TRBV20-1	TRBJ1-6	many	NA	CSARGTPEGHNTRNSPLHF	TGCAGTGCTAGAGGGACCCCTGAGGGCCACAATACCAGGAATTCACCCCTCCACTTT
TRBV11-2	TRBJ2-1	NA	NA	CASRSGELHNEQFF	TGTGCCAGCAGATCCGGGGAGCTACACAATGAGCAGTTCTTC
TRBV9	TRBJ1-1	NA	NA	CASSVVGGETEAFF	TGTGCCAGCAGCGTAGTGGGGGGCGAGACTGAAGCTTTCTTT
TRBV6-1	TRBJ2-5	once	NA	CASNKMFQETQYF	TGTGCCAGCAATAAAATGTTTCAAGAGACCCAGTACTTC
TRBV2	TRBJ2-5	few	NA	CASPRGGQGIETQYF	TGTGCCAGCCCCCGAGGAGGGCAGGGGATAGAGACCCAGTACTTC
TRBV20-1	TRBJ1-5	NA	TRBD1	CSARSGTGVEPQHF	TGCAGTGCTAGATCCGGGACAGGGGTTGAGCCCCAGCATTTT
TRBV12-3/TRBV12-4	TRBJ2-3	few	NA	CASSFGAVDTQYF	TGTGCCAGCAGTTTCGGTGCTGTAGATACGCAGTATTTT
TRBV11-3	TRBJ2-3	few	TRBD1	CASSSRQGRVTDTQYF	TGTGCCAGCAGCTCAAGACAGGGACGGGTCACAGATACGCAGTATTTT
TRBV10-3	TRBJ2-1	NA	NA	CAISESGANNEQFF	TGTGCCATCAGTGAGTCAGGGGCCAACAATGAGCAGTTCTTC